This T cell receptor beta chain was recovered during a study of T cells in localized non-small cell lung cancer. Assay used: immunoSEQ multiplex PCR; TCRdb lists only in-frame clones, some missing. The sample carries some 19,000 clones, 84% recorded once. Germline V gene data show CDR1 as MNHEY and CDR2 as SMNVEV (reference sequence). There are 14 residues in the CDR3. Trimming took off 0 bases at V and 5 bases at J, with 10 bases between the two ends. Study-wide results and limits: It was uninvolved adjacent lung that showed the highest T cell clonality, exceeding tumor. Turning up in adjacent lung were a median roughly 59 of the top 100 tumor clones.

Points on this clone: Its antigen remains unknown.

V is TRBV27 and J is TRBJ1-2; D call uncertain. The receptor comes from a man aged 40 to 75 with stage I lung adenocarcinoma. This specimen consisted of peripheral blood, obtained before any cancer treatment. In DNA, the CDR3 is TGTGCCAGCAGTTTATCGCGGTCAGGATATGGCTACACCTTC. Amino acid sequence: CASSLSRSGYGYTF.